These T cell receptor beta chains were read from a single sample in a study of blood T cell repertoires in COVID-19. Sequenced by immunoSEQ multiplex PCR; TCRdb stores in-frame clones only, minus some. The sample yields about 59,000 clones, approximately 90% seen once. The sample consisted of peripheral blood. Source of these receptors: a man older than 75 with acute or convalescent COVID-19. The CDR3 runs from the conserved cysteine through the conserved F or W. The order of the fields is CDR3 protein, J gene, V gene.

CDR3aa: CASSLRRNEQFF; j_gene: TRBJ2-1; v_gene: TRBV27
CDR3aa: CASSYSGGGTEAFF; j_gene: TRBJ1-1; v_gene: TRBV6-5
CDR3aa: CASSVASRNTEAFF; j_gene: TRBJ1-1; v_gene: TRBV9
CDR3aa: CASSWGLGQGDSNEQFF; j_gene: TRBJ2-1; v_gene: TRBV5-6
CDR3aa: CASNRLAGDTQYF; j_gene: TRBJ2-3; v_gene: TRBV3-1/TRBV3-2
CDR3aa: CASSEVPTNNSPLHF; j_gene: TRBJ1-6; v_gene: TRBV2
CDR3aa: CASSEGQGAGQETQYF; j_gene: TRBJ2-5; v_gene: TRBV9
CDR3aa: CASSSPGLPYEQYF; j_gene: TRBJ2-7; v_gene: TRBV6-5
CDR3aa: CASSPDRGQPQHF; j_gene: TRBJ1-5; v_gene: TRBV3-1/TRBV3-2
CDR3aa: CASSLLSSGGTDTQYF; j_gene: TRBJ2-3; v_gene: TRBV7-9
CDR3aa: CASSLAGAGTDTQYF; j_gene: TRBJ2-3; v_gene: TRBV6-6
CDR3aa: CASSRPGTSLYNEQFF; j_gene: TRBJ2-1; v_gene: TRBV18
CDR3aa: CASSPNAGSNTEAFF; j_gene: TRBJ1-1; v_gene: TRBV5-4
CDR3aa: CASSDGLAGGLATQYF; j_gene: TRBJ2-5; v_gene: TRBV5-1
CDR3aa: CASRKSGAVSNQPQHF; j_gene: TRBJ1-5; v_gene: TRBV2
CDR3aa: CASSLGGPSGELFF; j_gene: TRBJ2-2; v_gene: TRBV5-6